The 20 T cell receptor beta chains below come from one sample, sequenced in a study of OX40 agonist ivuxolimab in advanced cancers. Some clones are missing from TCRdb's copy, which holds only in-frame ones; the method was immunoSEQ multiplex PCR. The sample gives around 100,000 clones, under 95% of which show up once; 0.45% to 0.65% is in the top ten. This material consisted of CD4+ or CD8+ T cells sorted from blood, taken in a trial of the OX40 agonist ivuxolimab. The source of these receptors is an adult with an advanced solid tumor such as melanoma, head and neck, liver or kidney cancer.

V and J are TRBV9 and TRBJ2-3, with 7 positions matching TRBD1. The CDR3 totals 13 residues. The junction had 2 bases not matched to a gene; V was cut back by 4 bases and J by 3 bases. Germline loops: CDR1 SGDLS, CDR2 YYNGEE. CDR3 sequence: CASSPRGTDTQYF. The CDR3 DNA follows: TGTGCCAGCAGCCCCAGGGGGACAGATACGCAGTATTTT. The full variable domain, rest sourced from reference TRBV9 and TRBJ2-3, is DSGVTQTPKHLITATGQRVTLRCSPRSGDLSVYWYQQSLDQGLQFLIQYYNGEERAKGNILERFSAQQFPDLHSELNLSSLELGDSALYFCASSPRGTDTQYFGPGTRLTVL.

V and J are TRBV10-1 and TRBJ2-7, with 14 bases that match TRBD2. Germline lookup yields CDR1 WNHNN and CDR2 SYGVQD (reference sequence). After removal of 1 base from V and 5 bases from J, the junction contained 4 bases not matched to a gene. The CDR3 is made up of 16 amino acids. CDR3 protein: CASSEFGTSGSHEQYF. The CDR3 coding sequence is TGCGCCAGCAGTGAGTTTGGGACTAGCGGGAGTCACGAGCAGTACTTC.

The V gene is TRBV2, the J gene TRBJ2-2, with D perhaps being TRBD1 or TRBD2 (5 bases each). Germline assignment: CDR1 SNHLY and CDR2 FYNNEI. The CDR3 runs to 14 residues. V lost 10 bases and J 5 bases, leaving 17 bases between the germline ends. CDR3 nucleotides: TGTGCCACCCCCGGGACGGTGGGAACCGGGGAGCTGTTTTTT. It yields the protein CATPGTVGTGELFF. Based on the CDR3 plus reference TRBV2 and TRBJ2-2, the full variable domain is EPEVTQTPSHQVTQMGQEVILRCVPISNHLYFYWYRQILGQKVEFLVSFYNNEISEKSEIFDDQFSVERPDGSNFTLKIRSTKLEDSAMYFCATPGTVGTGELFFGEGSRLTVL.

This clone was seen only once. The V gene is TRBV2, the J gene TRBJ2-3; 8 bases align to TRBD2. From germline, CDR1 is SNHLY and CDR2 FYNNEI. The length of the CDR3 is 14 residues. The V and J ends lost 2 bases and 6 bases, in that order; junction bases with no gene match: 4. The CDR3 sequence is CASSESGRGDTQYF. For the CDR3, the DNA is TGTGCCAGCAGTGAAAGCGGGAGAGGGGATACGCAGTATTTT.

The rearrangement joins TRBV5-4 to TRBJ2-3; tentative D call: TRBD2 (6 bases). The germline CDR1 and CDR2 sequences are SGHNT and YYREEE (reference sequence). The CDR3 is 17 amino acids. Trimming pared 4 bases from V and 4 bases from J, leaving 22 bases between. CDR3 in amino acids: CASSGAGAAGPPDTQYF. In DNA, the CDR3 is TGTGCCAGCAGCGGGGCCGGGGCAGCGGGTCCCCCAGATACGCAGTATTTT.

With regard to this clone: The same CDR3 arises from other DNA sequences in this sample as well. The chain uses TRBV20-1 and TRBJ1-1; unclear D gene. The germline V gene has CDR1 DFQATT and CDR2 SNEGSKA (reference sequence). CDR3 length: 11 amino acids. The ends were cut back, 2 bases at V and 1 base at J, with 2 bases in the middle. CDR3 in amino acids: CSARQNTEAFF. The CDR3 nucleotides read TGCAGTGCTAGACAGAACACTGAAGCTTTCTTT.

The chain has TRBV20-1 and TRBJ2-7; D is ambiguous. There are 11 residues in the CDR3. Trimming took 5 bases from V and 2 from J, leaving 7 bases between them. The germline gives CDR1 DFQATT, CDR2 SNEGSKA (reference sequence). CDR3 amino acids: CSAPEAYEQYF. Here the CDR3 DNA reads TGCAGTGCTCCAGAGGCCTACGAGCAGTACTTC.

This chain links TRBV7-2 with TRBJ1-1; D not resolved. CDR3 length: 14 residues. Trimming left V 7 bases short and J 0 bases short, with 12 bases between. CDR1 SGHTA and CDR2 FQGNSA come from the germline V gene. CDR3 nucleotide sequence: TGTGCCAGCATCCCGGGCGGCATGAACACTGAAGCTTTCTTT. Translating gives CASIPGGMNTEAFF.

This clone was counted once. V is TRBV5-1 and J is TRBJ1-4; tentatively, D is TRBD1 (6 bases). Germline V gene lookup returns CDR1 SGHRS and CDR2 YFSETQ. CDR3 length: 15 residues. V was cut by 5 bases and J by 3 bases, with 14 bases left in between. CDR3 sequence reads: CASSIQGWSNEKLFF. The CDR3 bases are TGCGCCAGCAGTATCCAGGGGTGGTCTAATGAAAAACTGTTTTTT. Variable domain in full (rest from reference TRBV5-1 and TRBJ1-4): KAGVTQTPRYLIKTRGQQVTLSCSPISGHRSVSWYQQTPGQGLQFLFEYFSETQRNKGNFPGRFSGRQFSNSRSEMNVSTLELGDSALYLCASSIQGWSNEKLFFGSGTQLSVL.

The gene calls are TRBV5-6 and TRBJ2-2; 8 bases match TRBD1. Losses at the gene ends were 3 bases for V and 4 bases for J; bases not matched to a gene: 8. The CDR3 totals 16 residues. The germline V gene has CDR1 SGHDT and CDR2 YYEEEE. The CDR3 DNA reads TGTGCCAGCAGCTCCCAGGGGACAGGCCGCACCGGGGAGCTGTTTTTT. Protein sequence: CASSSQGTGRTGELFF.

The chain is built from TRBV30 and TRBJ1-5; the match to TRBD1 covers 8 bases. The V segment lost 0 bases and the J segment 6 bases; nucleotides outside the gene matches: 4. CDR3 length: 14 residues. Germline CDR1 and CDR2: GTSNPN and SVGIG (reference sequence). The CDR3 spells CAWSVGQGSQPQHF. CDR3 DNA: TGTGCCTGGAGTGTAGGACAGGGCAGTCAGCCCCAGCATTTT.

The V and J genes are TRBV7-3 and TRBJ1-1; D gene uncertain. Germline CDR1 and CDR2: SGHTA and FQGTGA. The V end lost 5 bases, the J end lost 3 bases, and 16 bases lay between the germline ends. This CDR3 is 15 amino acids long. CDR3 nucleotide sequence: TGTGCCAGCAGCACCCCCGAGCAGGTTGACACTGAAGCTTTCTTT. This sequence encodes CASSTPEQVDTEAFF.

The chain joins TRBV12-5 to TRBJ1-1, with D perhaps matching TRBD1 (5 bases). The CDR3 sequence is 14 residues long. Looked up from germline, CDR1 is LGHNT and CDR2 is FRNRAP. V was shortened by 1 base and J by 2 bases, with 8 bases between the two germline ends. Here the CDR3 reads CASGLGQYNTEAFF. CDR3 nucleotide sequence: TGTGCTAGTGGTTTGGGACAGTATAACACTGAAGCTTTCTTT.

The CDR3 loop is CASSFGGRGTGEQYF. The CDR3 DNA reads as TGCGCCAGCAGCTTTGGTGGCAGGGGGACTGGCGAGCAGTACTTC. The chain joins TRBV5-1 to TRBJ2-7; D possibly corresponds to TRBD1 (7 bases). Between the trimmed V and J ends, which lost 2 bases and 6 bases, there was a span of 18 bases. Germline CDR1 and CDR2: SGHRS and YFSETQ. The CDR3 totals 15 residues.

This chain joins TRBV6-5 and TRBJ2-7; D tentatively reads TRBD1 or TRBD2 (5 bases each). This CDR3 contains 14 residues. Trimming cost V 2 bases and J 5 bases, with 13 bases left between them. From germline, CDR1 is MNHEY and CDR2 SVGAGI. The CDR3 DNA reads TGTGCCAGCAGTTACCGAGGGGTAGGGCACGAGCAGTACTTC. This gives the protein CASSYRGVGHEQYF.

V is TRBV7-6 and J is TRBJ2-5; D is unclear. The CDR3 runs to 17 residues. Trimming removed 3 bases from V and 2 bases from J, with 19 bases in between. Germline V CDR1 and CDR2: SGHVS, FNYEAQ. The CDR3 DNA follows: TGTGCCAGCAGCTTTGGTCACAACGCGGAACTACAAGAGACCCAGTACTTC. This codes for CASSFGHNAELQETQYF. Complete variable domain (other parts from reference TRBV7-6 and TRBJ2-5): GAGVSQSPRYKVTKRGQDVALRCDPISGHVSLYWYRQALGQGPEFLTYFNYEAQQDKSGLPNDRFSAERPEGSISTLTIQRTEQRDSAMYRCASSFGHNAELQETQYFGPGTRLLVL.

The rearrangement uses TRBV6-5 and TRBJ2-7, with 9 bases identical to TRBD1. Trimming took 0 bases from V and 2 from J; bases not matched to a gene: 2. The CDR3 has 15 amino acids. CDR1 and CDR2 from the germline V gene are MNHEY and SVGAGI. The CDR3 coding sequence is TGTGCCAGCAGTTACTCGGACAGGGGAACCTACGAGCAGTACTTC. Its translation is CASSYSDRGTYEQYF.

This CDR3 is CASNMTSRSPASTDTQYF. DNA for the CDR3: TGTGCCAGCAACATGACTAGCCGATCACCGGCTAGCACAGATACGCAGTATTTT. The V and J genes are TRBV5-4 and TRBJ2-3; TRBD2 agrees at 7 bases. The CDR3 runs 18 residues. Germline V gene lookup returns CDR1 SGHNT and CDR2 YYREEE (reference sequence). V lost 6 bases, J lost 0 bases, and 16 bases stayed unmatched.

The chain joins TRBV15 to TRBJ1-1; a possible D gene is TRBD1 (6 bases). The germline V and J ends were trimmed by 3 bases and 2 bases, with 10 bases remaining between them. CDR1 LNHNV and CDR2 YYDKDF come from the germline V gene (reference sequence). This CDR3 is 14 amino acids long. CDR3 nucleotide sequence: TGTGCCACCAGCAGCAGGGGTGGTAACACTGAAGCTTTCTTT. This sequence encodes CATSSRGGNTEAFF.

This CDR3 is CASSQRGDETQYF. Here the CDR3 DNA reads TGTGCCAGCTCACAGAGAGGGGACGAGACCCAGTACTTC. The chain uses TRBV18 and TRBJ2-5; D tentatively reads TRBD1 or TRBD2 (5 bases each). V was shortened by 4 bases and J by 5 bases, with 11 bases between the two germline ends. The CDR3 is made up of 13 amino acids. The V gene's germline CDR1 is KGHSH and CDR2 LQKENI.